Listed below are T cell receptor beta chains from one sample, sequenced in a study of T cells after yellow fever vaccination. TCRdb re-derived calls from the 5' RACE reads in MiXCR, one entry per CDR3 protein. Among hundreds of thousands of distinct CDR3 sequences listed, around 12% were seen once. Source: PBMCs, taken on the day of the yellow fever booster vaccination. These receptors all stem from a man aged 30-40 years who received the YFV17D yellow fever vaccine. Each CDR3 is given with its conserved first and last residue. A D gene is named only where the DNA matches it firmly. Clone size appears in some rows only: once, few, many, or a class for an expanded clone.

V: TRBV10-3
D: TRBD2
size: NA
J: TRBJ2-2
CDR3: CAITGTSDTGELFF
DNA: TGTGCCATCACTGGAACTAGCGACACCGGGGAGCTGTTTTTT

V: TRBV6-5
D: NA
size: few
J: TRBJ2-7
CDR3: CASSYFDRSYEQYF
DNA: TGTGCCAGCAGTTACTTCGACAGGTCCTACGAGCAGTACTTC

V: TRBV3-1
D: NA
size: NA
J: TRBJ2-5
CDR3: CASSPEGQGTQYF
DNA: TGTGCCAGCAGCCCTGAAGGGCAAGGGACCCAGTACTTC

V: TRBV27
D: TRBD1
size: NA
J: TRBJ1-5
CDR3: CASSPRTGGFGSNQPQHF
DNA: TGTGCCAGCAGTCCGAGGACAGGGGGCTTCGGTAGCAATCAGCCCCAGCATTTT

V: TRBV29-1
D: NA
size: NA
J: TRBJ2-6
CDR3: CSVRSSGANVLTF
DNA: TGCAGCGTACGGAGCTCTGGGGCCAACGTCCTGACTTTC

V: TRBV7-2
D: NA
size: few
J: TRBJ2-7
CDR3: CASNYQMTTEQYF
DNA: TGTGCCAGCAACTACCAGATGACTACGGAGCAGTACTTC

V: TRBV12-3/TRBV12-4
D: NA
size: few
J: TRBJ2-2
CDR3: CASSKQGLKTGELFF
DNA: TGTGCCAGCAGTAAACAGGGTCTAAAAACCGGGGAGCTGTTTTTT

V: TRBV20-1
D: TRBD2
size: few
J: TRBJ2-1
CDR3: CSARSGGGDYNEQFF
DNA: TGCAGTGCTAGGTCTGGGGGGGGAGACTACAATGAGCAGTTCTTC

V: TRBV5-1
D: NA
size: few
J: TRBJ2-3
CDR3: CASSSDYRTDTQYF
DNA: TGCGCCAGCAGCTCTGACTACCGCACAGATACGCAGTATTTT

V: TRBV5-1
D: TRBD1
size: NA
J: TRBJ2-1
CDR3: CASREGTGWTEQFF
DNA: TGCGCCAGCAGGGAGGGGACAGGGTGGACTGAGCAGTTCTTC